This TCR beta chain was recorded in a study of T cells in narcolepsy. Study background: Donors had narcolepsy type 1 or type 2, or were healthy controls.

TCRdb's table, derived via immunoSEQ multiplex PCR, lists solely in-frame clones and lacks some. The top ten hold about 1.3% of the sample, which has tens of thousands of clones, approximately 84% seen once. Regarding the study as a whole: Same-patient CSF and blood CD4+ T cell clonotypes included HCRT-specific and TRIB2-specific autoreactive ones. Healthy controls reportedly lacked the autoreactive clonotypes serially found in patients' blood.

The CDR3 is made up of 15 amino acids. The junction had 9 bases not matched to a gene; V was cut back by 7 bases and J by 3 bases. Germline assignment: CDR1 MDHEN and CDR2 SYDVKM. As concerns this clone: Its antigen is currently unknown.

V and J are TRBV28 and TRBJ1-2; 9 bases align to TRBD1. The sequenced sample was CD45RA- memory CD4+ T cells from PBMCs. This receptor was taken from a human donor with narcolepsy. CDR3 bases: TGTGCCAGCACCAAAACAGGGACAGGGCACTATGGCTACACCTTC. It encodes CASTKTGTGHYGYTF.